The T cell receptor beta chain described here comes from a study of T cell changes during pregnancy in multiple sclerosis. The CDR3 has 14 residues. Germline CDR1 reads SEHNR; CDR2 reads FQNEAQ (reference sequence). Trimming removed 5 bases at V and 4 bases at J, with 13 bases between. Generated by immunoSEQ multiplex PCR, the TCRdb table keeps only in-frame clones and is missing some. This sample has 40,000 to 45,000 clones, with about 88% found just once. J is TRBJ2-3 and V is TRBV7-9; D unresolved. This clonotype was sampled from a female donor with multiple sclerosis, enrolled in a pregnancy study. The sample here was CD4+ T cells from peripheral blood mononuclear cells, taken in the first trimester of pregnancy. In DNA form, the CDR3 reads TGTGCCAGCAGCCTGGTGCGTGTCGCAGATACGCAGTATTTT. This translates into CASSLVRVADTQYF.